The clone carrying this TCR beta chain was seen at least ten times. From germline, CDR1 is KGHDR and CDR2 SFDVKD. This CDR3 region has 13 residues. V dropped 3 bases and J dropped 5; count of bases not matched to a gene: 3. MiXCR, applied by TCRdb to the 5' RACE reads, yields one record per CDR3 protein. The sample has 5,600 or so distinct CDR3 sequences, roughly 20% seen once. This entry belongs to a study of T-cell memory formation after mild COVID-19. The sequence was obtained from an adult woman who had mild COVID-19 (a few samples of this study predate the infection). Cell type and time point are not known. The chain couples TRBV24-1 to TRBJ2-7, with 7 nucleotides matching TRBD1. Sequencing used PBMCs or a T cell subset sorted from them (not recorded which). The CDR3 sequence: CATSDGTADEQYF. The CDR3 region has the DNA TGTGCCACCAGTGATGGGACAGCCGACGAGCAGTACTTC.